Listed below are T cell receptor beta chains from one sample, sequenced in a study of cytomegalovirus exposure and HLA in healthy donors. Profiled with immunoSEQ multiplex PCR; TCRdb holds only in-frame clones, not every one. Of 130,000 to 150,000 clones in the sample, roughly 80% were seen once. Sequenced material: PBMCs. Receptors originate from a man between 40 and 49 years old in good health and CMV-seropositive. Each CDR3 is given with its conserved first and last residue. The order of the fields is CDR3 DNA, CDR3 protein, V gene, J gene, D gene, clone size. The D gene is left open where the match is weak. Part of the rows lack a size; the others show once, few, many or a class for expanded clones.

TGTGCCAGCAGCATCACCGTAGCGTGGGAGGGGAACTACGAGCAGTACTTC	CASSITVAWEGNYEQYF	TRBV7-9	TRBJ2-7	TRBD2	.
TGTGCCAGCAGCCAAGAAAGCGGAAACTACAATGAGCAGTTCTTC	CASSQESGNYNEQFF	TRBV4-2	TRBJ2-1	.	.
TGTGCCGCCAGCACCAACAGGGTTGGAGATACGCAGTATTTT	CAASTNRVGDTQYF	TRBV15	TRBJ2-3	.	.
TGTGCCAGCAGCTCGGACAGCGCAAGCTCCTATAATTCACCCCTCCACTTT	CASSSDSASSYNSPLHF	TRBV7-9	TRBJ1-6	.	.
TGTGCCAGCAGCTTGACAGGTATTAACTATGGCTACACCTTC	CASSLTGINYGYTF	TRBV5-6	TRBJ1-2	.	.
TGCGCCAGCAGCCAAGTCCGGGACAGCTATCTGAACACTGAAGCTTTCTTT	CASSQVRDSYLNTEAFF	TRBV4-3	TRBJ1-1	TRBD1	.
TGTGCCAGCAGCCCCGGCAGCGGGAGGGCCCTTAATGAGCAGTTCTTC	CASSPGSGRALNEQFF	TRBV9	TRBJ2-1	TRBD2	.
TGTGCCAGCAGCTTAGACAGGACCACAGATACGCAGTATTTT	CASSLDRTTDTQYF	TRBV7-2	TRBJ2-3	.	.
TGTGCCAGCAGTTCAGGGGGACTTGGCTACACCTTC	CASSSGGLGYTF	TRBV6-1	TRBJ1-2	TRBD1	.
TGTGCCAGCAGCTCGCCAGGTCTCCTTGGAACCTTC	CASSSPGLLGTF	TRBV7-8	TRBJ1-2	.	.
TGTGCCAGCAGCCGAGGGGAGGGGGAGACCCAGTACTTC	CASSRGEGETQYF	TRBV7-3	TRBJ2-5	TRBD2	.
TGTGCCAGCAGCTATAGCGGAGGCCGGATAGAGACCCAGTACTTC	CASSYSGGRIETQYF	TRBV7-2	TRBJ2-5	.	.
TGTGCCAGCAGTTCCCGAGGGAGAGGAGATGAAAAACTGTTTTTT	CASSSRGRGDEKLFF	TRBV6-6	TRBJ1-4	.	.
TGTGCCAGCAGCCCCGACAGTAAAGAGACCCAGTACTTC	CASSPDSKETQYF	TRBV11-3	TRBJ2-5	.	.
TGTGCCAGCAGTGGGTTGGGCGGGAGGGCCGGTGAAGATACGCAGTATTTT	CASSGLGGRAGEDTQYF	TRBV2	TRBJ2-3	TRBD2	.
TGTGCCAGCAGCTTAGAAAGGACAGGGGCCTACGAGCAGTACTTC	CASSLERTGAYEQYF	TRBV7-2	TRBJ2-7	TRBD1	.
TGTGCCAGCAGCGATCAGGGGGCGTTCGGGCAGTACTTC	CASSDQGAFGQYF	TRBV7-9	TRBJ2-7	TRBD1	.
TGTGCCAGCAGTCCCCAGACAGGGCAAAACTATGGCTACACCTTC	CASSPQTGQNYGYTF	TRBV2	TRBJ1-2	TRBD1	.
TGTGCCAGCAGCTTGACTGCAACTAATGAAAAACTGTTTTTT	CASSLTATNEKLFF	TRBV5-6	TRBJ1-4	.	.
TGTGCCAGCAGTTACTCCCTAGGGGGATCCTCCTACGAGCAGTACTTC	CASSYSLGGSSYEQYF	TRBV6-5	TRBJ2-7	.	.
TGCAGCGCTCGGACAGGGGAAGAGACCCAGTACTTC	CSARTGEETQYF	TRBV29-1	TRBJ2-5	TRBD1	once
TGTGCCAGCAGCCCAAGCGACAGGGGACAATGGACCGGGGAGCTGTTTTTT	CASSPSDRGQWTGELFF	TRBV7-9	TRBJ2-2	TRBD1	.
TGCAGCACGGGAACGTGGGCGGGAGGAACCGGGGAGCTGTTTTTT	CSTGTWAGGTGELFF	TRBV29-1	TRBJ2-2	TRBD2	.
TGTGCCAGCAGTCGTCCTAGCGGGTCTAGCACAGATACGCAGTATTTT	CASSRPSGSSTDTQYF	TRBV27	TRBJ2-3	TRBD2	.
TGTGCCTGGCGGACTGGATCAAGCTCCTACAATGAGCAGTTCTTC	CAWRTGSSSYNEQFF	TRBV30	TRBJ2-1	.	.
TGTGCCAGCAGCTTTTACAGGGTTGCTGGTGAAGCTTTCTTT	CASSFYRVAGEAFF	TRBV7-2	TRBJ1-1	.	.
TGTGCCAGCAGCCCGATTGGGACTAGCGGGATGAACGAGCAGTACTTC	CASSPIGTSGMNEQYF	TRBV27	TRBJ2-7	TRBD2	.
TGTGCCAGCAGCTTGCTAGGCCCTTCGAACACTGAAGCTTTCTTT	CASSLLGPSNTEAFF	TRBV5-4	TRBJ1-1	.	.
TGTGCCAGCAGTCCCAAAGGAGGACGGAGTGAAGCTTTCTTT	CASSPKGGRSEAFF	TRBV27	TRBJ1-1	.	.